Presented here are 11 T cell receptor beta chains from one specimen sequenced in a study of shared clonotypes between healthy human individuals. Naive CD8 isolation took CD45RO-negative cells positively selected for CCR7 and excluded terminally differentiated effector memory CD45RA+ cells. Measured with immunoSEQ multiplex PCR; TCRdb has only the in-frame clones, and not every one. The table lists around 1,900,000 clones, 93% of them singletons. Input material: naive CD8+ T cells from PBMCs. These receptors were taken from a man younger than 35 in good health. Some clones in this sample may be carry-over from other donors' samples.

In nucleotides, the CDR3 is TGTGCCAGCAGGACCCAACTAGCGCCCAGCACAGATACGCAGTATTTT. Encoded protein: CASRTQLAPSTDTQYF. The chain uses TRBV28 and TRBJ2-3; TRBD2 agrees at 7 bases. CDR3 length: 16 residues. J was trimmed by 0 bases and V by 6 bases; bases with no gene match: 9. Per the germline V gene, CDR1 is MDHEN and CDR2 is SYDVKM.

V and J are TRBV19 and TRBJ1-5; a possible D gene is TRBD1 (5 bases). Germline V gives CDR1 LNHDA, CDR2 SQIVND (reference sequence). The V gene lost 5 bases and the J gene lost 2 bases, with 13 bases spanning the gap. This CDR3 region has 15 residues. The CDR3 sequence is CASSSRDVGNQPQHF. The CDR3 coding sequence is TGTGCCAGTAGTTCCAGGGACGTAGGCAATCAGCCCCAGCATTTT.

The chain couples TRBV30 to TRBJ2-7; a weak D match, TRBD1 (5 bases). Germline V gene data show CDR1 as GTSNPN and CDR2 as SVGIG (reference sequence). V shed 0 bases and J shed 2 bases, with 20 bases lying between them. The CDR3 extends over 17 amino acids. The DNA for the CDR3 is TGTGCCTGGAGTGTATCAGGGCGGCCTTTGAGTGCCTACGAGCAGTACTTC. Protein: CAWSVSGRPLSAYEQYF.

The CDR3 nucleotides are TGTGCCAGCAGCGTTGGAACTAGCGGGAACACCGGGGAGCTGTTTTTT. It is translated as CASSVGTSGNTGELFF. The chain joins TRBV9 to TRBJ2-2; 8 bases agree with TRBD2. V was pared by 2 bases and J by 1 base, with 4 bases of the junction left unmatched. This CDR3 comprises 16 residues. Per the germline V gene, CDR1 is SGDLS and CDR2 is YYNGEE.

This clone appeared a single time. The chain employs TRBV2 and TRBJ2-1; 7 nucleotides line up with TRBD2. The CDR3 covers 15 residues. Germline V gene sequence: CDR1 SNHLY, CDR2 FYNNEI. J lost 6 bases, V lost 3 bases, and 8 bases had no gene match. CDR3 protein: CASSEAGEWGNEQFF. CDR3 bases: TGTGCCAGCAGTGAGGCGGGAGAGTGGGGCAATGAGCAGTTCTTC.

Comment on this clone: Different DNA sequences within this sample yield the same CDR3. The chain uses TRBV7-9 and TRBJ2-7; D not resolved. Trimming took 0 bases from V and 2 from J, leaving 5 bases between them. The germline gives CDR1 SEHNR, CDR2 FQNEAQ (reference sequence). The length of the CDR3 is 13 residues. CDR3 residues: CASSLAGTYEQYF. CDR3 in DNA: TGTGCCAGCAGCTTAGCGGGTACCTACGAGCAGTACTTC.

This rearrangement joins TRBV27 to TRBJ1-2; 7 nucleotides agree with TRBD1. The CDR3 contains 14 residues. With V trimmed by 2 bases and J by 8 bases, 8 bases remained unmatched. From germline, CDR1 is MNHEY and CDR2 SMNVEV (reference sequence). The CDR3 sequence is CASSLKTGVLGYTF. The CDR3 DNA follows: TGTGCCAGCAGTTTAAAAACAGGGGTGCTGGGCTACACCTTC.

The gene calls are TRBV6-1 and TRBJ2-7; no clear D. Trimming pared 4 bases from V and 1 base from J, leaving 14 bases between. The V gene's germline CDR1 is MNHNS and CDR2 SASEGT. This CDR3 region has 15 residues. The DNA for the CDR3 is TGTGCCAGCAGTGTCCCGGTGACGGCATCCTACGAGCAGTACTTC. As protein: CASSVPVTASYEQYF.

The chain has TRBV7-9 and TRBJ1-2; D not certain. Trimming cost V 4 bases and J 8 bases, with 26 bases left between them. The CDR3 spans 17 residues. Germline V lookup: CDR1 SEHNR, CDR2 FQNEAQ (reference sequence). CDR3: CASSSPVDPNQPGGYTF. The CDR3 DNA is TGTGCCAGCAGCTCCCCTGTGGACCCTAACCAGCCAGGCGGCTACACCTTC.

The genes are TRBV4-3 and TRBJ2-7, with D tentatively TRBD2 (5 bases). The length of the CDR3 is 16 residues. V was pared by 1 base and J by 0 bases, with 13 bases between. CDR1 and CDR2 (germline): LGHNA, YSLEER. CDR3: CASSQVDSAYSYEQYF. CDR3 DNA sequence: TGCGCCAGCAGCCAAGTTGATAGCGCCTACTCCTACGAGCAGTACTTC.

This chain joins TRBV28 and TRBJ2-7; 11 positions agree with TRBD1. CDR1 is MDHEN, CDR2 SYDVKM, per germline. V lost 6 bases, J lost 6 bases, and 7 bases stayed unmatched. The CDR3 loop spans 14 amino acids. In nucleotides, the CDR3 is TGTGCCAGCAGCAAGACCGGGACAGGGGGCGAGCAGTACTTC. Its translation is CASSKTGTGGEQYF.